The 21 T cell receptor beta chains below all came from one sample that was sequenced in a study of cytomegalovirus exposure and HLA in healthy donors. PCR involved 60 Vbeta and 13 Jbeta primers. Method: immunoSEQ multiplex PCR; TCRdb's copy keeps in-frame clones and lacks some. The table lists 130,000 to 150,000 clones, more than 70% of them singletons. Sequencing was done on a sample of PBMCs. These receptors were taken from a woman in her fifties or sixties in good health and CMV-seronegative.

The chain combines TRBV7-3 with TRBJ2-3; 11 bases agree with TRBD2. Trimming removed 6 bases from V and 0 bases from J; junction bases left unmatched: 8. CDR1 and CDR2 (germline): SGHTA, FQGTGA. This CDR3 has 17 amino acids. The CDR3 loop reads CASSPPVAGGSTDTQYF. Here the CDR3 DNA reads TGTGCCAGCAGTCCGCCCGTAGCGGGGGGGAGCACAGATACGCAGTATTTT.

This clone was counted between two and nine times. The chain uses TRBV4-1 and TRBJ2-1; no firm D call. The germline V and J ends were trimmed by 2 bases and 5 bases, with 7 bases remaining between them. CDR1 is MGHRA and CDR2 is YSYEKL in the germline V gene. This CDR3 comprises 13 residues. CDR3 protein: CASSQPTDNEQFF. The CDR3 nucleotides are TGCGCCAGCAGCCAACCTACAGACAATGAGCAGTTCTTC.

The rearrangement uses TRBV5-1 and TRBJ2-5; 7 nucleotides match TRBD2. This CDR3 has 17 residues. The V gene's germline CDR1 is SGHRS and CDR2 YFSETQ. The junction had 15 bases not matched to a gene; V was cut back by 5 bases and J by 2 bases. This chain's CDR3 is CASSPSYGGGKQETQYF. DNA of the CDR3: TGCGCCAGCAGTCCAAGCTATGGGGGGGGAAAGCAAGAGACCCAGTACTTC. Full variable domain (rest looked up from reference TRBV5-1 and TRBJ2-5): KAGVTQTPRYLIKTRGQQVTLSCSPISGHRSVSWYQQTPGQGLQFLFEYFSETQRNKGNFPGRFSGRQFSNSRSEMNVSTLELGDSALYLCASSPSYGGGKQETQYFGPGTRLLVL.

This CDR3 reads CASKAEDVSSPLHF. CDR3 nucleotides: TGTGCCAGCAAGGCGGAGGACGTGTCTTCACCCCTCCACTTT. The J gene is TRBJ1-6, the V gene TRBV27; no clear D. This CDR3 region has 14 residues. The V and J ends lost 7 bases and 9 bases respectively, with 16 bases between them. CDR1 is MNHEY, CDR2 SMNVEV, per germline (reference sequence).

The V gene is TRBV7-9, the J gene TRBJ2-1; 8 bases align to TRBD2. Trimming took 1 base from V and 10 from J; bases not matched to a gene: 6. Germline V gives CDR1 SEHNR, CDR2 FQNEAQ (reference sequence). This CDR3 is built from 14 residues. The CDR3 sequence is CASSLGLAGMEQFF. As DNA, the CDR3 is TGTGCCAGCAGCTTAGGATTAGCGGGGATGGAGCAGTTCTTC.

CDR3 sequence (DNA): TGTGCCTGGAGTGTGCGGGCCGGGGAGCTGTTTTTT. The encoded protein is CAWSVRAGELFF. The chain uses TRBV30 and TRBJ2-2, with D possibly being TRBD2 (5 bases). Trimming shortened V by 0 bases and J by 6 bases, and 5 bases separated the two germline ends. Per the germline V gene, CDR1 is GTSNPN and CDR2 is SVGIG (reference sequence). The CDR3 contains 12 residues.

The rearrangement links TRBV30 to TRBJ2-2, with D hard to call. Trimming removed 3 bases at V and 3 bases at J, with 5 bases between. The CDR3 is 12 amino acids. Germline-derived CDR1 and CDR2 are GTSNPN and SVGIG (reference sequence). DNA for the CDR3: TGTGCCTGGAGAACACACACCGGGGAGCTGTTTTTT. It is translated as CAWRTHTGELFF.

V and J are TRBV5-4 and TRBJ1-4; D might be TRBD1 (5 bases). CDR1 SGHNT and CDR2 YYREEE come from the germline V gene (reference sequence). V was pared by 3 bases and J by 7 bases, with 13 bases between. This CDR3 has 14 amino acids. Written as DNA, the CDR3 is TGTGCCAGCAGCTCCTCGGGGGGAGGTGAAAAACTGTTTTTT. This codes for CASSSSGGGEKLFF.

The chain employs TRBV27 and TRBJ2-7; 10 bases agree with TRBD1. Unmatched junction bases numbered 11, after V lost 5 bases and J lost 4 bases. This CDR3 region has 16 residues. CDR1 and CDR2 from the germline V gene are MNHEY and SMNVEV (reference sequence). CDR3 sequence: CASSQPPGQGSYEQYF. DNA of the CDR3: TGTGCCAGCAGTCAGCCCCCGGGACAGGGGTCGTACGAGCAGTACTTC.

The CDR3 DNA follows: TGTGCCAGCAGCTTAGCTTGGCTAGGGGACACTGAAGCTTTCTTT. Translating gives CASSLAWLGDTEAFF. The chain links TRBV7-6 to TRBJ1-1, with TRBD1 as a possible D gene (5 bases). In germline, CDR1 is SGHVS, CDR2 FNYEAQ. The V end lost 0 bases, the J end lost 3 bases, and 11 bases lay between the germline ends. CDR3 size: 15 residues.

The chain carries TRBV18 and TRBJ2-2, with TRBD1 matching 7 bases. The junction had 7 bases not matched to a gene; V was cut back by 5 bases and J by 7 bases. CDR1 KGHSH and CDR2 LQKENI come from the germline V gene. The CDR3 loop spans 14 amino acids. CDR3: CASSIGQAGGELFF. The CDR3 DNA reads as TGTGCCAGCTCAATCGGACAGGCGGGCGGGGAGCTGTTTTTT.

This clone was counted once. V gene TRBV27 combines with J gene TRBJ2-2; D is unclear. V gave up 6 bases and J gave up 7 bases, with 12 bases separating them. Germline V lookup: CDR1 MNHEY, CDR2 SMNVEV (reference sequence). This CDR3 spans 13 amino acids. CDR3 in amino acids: CASSPGHDGELFF. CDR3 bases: TGTGCCAGCAGCCCTGGGCATGACGGGGAGCTGTTTTTT.

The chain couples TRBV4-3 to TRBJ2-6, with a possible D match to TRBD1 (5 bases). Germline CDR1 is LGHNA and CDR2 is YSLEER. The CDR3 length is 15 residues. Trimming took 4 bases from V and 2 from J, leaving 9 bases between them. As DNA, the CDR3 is TGCGCCAGCAGCCCCCGACAGACTGGGGCCAACGTCCTGACTTTC. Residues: CASSPRQTGANVLTF.

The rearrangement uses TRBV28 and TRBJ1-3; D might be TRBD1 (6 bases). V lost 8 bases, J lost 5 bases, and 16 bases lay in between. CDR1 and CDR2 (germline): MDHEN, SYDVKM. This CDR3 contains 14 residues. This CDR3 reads CASGGVQGRNTIYF. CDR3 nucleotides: TGTGCCAGCGGGGGGGTACAGGGTCGAAACACCATATATTTT.

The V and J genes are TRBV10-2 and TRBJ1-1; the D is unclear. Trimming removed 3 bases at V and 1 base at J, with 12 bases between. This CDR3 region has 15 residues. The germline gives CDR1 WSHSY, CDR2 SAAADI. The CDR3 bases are TGCGCCAGCAGTGATTTCGGACTCCAGAACACTGAAGCTTTCTTT. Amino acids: CASSDFGLQNTEAFF.

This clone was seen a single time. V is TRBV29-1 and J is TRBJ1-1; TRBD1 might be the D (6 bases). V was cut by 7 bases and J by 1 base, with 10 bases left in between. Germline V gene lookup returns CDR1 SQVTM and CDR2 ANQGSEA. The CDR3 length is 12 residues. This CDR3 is CSASTGNTEAFF. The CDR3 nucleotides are TGCAGCGCCTCGACAGGGAACACTGAAGCTTTCTTT.

The CDR3 here is CASSPNGNTIYF. The CDR3 coding sequence is TGTGCCAGCAGCCCTAATGGAAACACCATATATTTT. The chain couples TRBV7-3 to TRBJ1-3; D uncertain. Germline V lookup: CDR1 SGHTA, CDR2 FQGTGA. The CDR3 has 12 amino acids. V was cut by 5 bases and J by 3 bases, with 5 bases left in between. Complete variable domain (other parts from reference TRBV7-3 and TRBJ1-3): GAGVSQTPSNKVTEKGKYVELRCDPISGHTALYWYRQSLGQGPEFLIYFQGTGAADDSGLPNDRFFAVRPEGSVSTLKIQRTERGDSAVYLCASSPNGNTIYFGEGSWLTVV.

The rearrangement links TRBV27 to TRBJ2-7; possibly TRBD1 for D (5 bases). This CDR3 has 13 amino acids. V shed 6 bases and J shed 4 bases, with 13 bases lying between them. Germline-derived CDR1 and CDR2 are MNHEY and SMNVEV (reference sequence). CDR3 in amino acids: CASRETVRYEQYF. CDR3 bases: TGTGCCAGCAGAGAGACAGTTCGGTACGAGCAGTACTTC.

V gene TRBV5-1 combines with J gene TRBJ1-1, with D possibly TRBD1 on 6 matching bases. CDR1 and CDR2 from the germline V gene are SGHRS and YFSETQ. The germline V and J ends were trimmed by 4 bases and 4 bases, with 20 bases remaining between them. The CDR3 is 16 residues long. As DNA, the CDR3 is TGCGCCAGCAGCCGGCCCGCAGGGGAAAGAGGCACTGAAGCTTTCTTT. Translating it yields CASSRPAGERGTEAFF.

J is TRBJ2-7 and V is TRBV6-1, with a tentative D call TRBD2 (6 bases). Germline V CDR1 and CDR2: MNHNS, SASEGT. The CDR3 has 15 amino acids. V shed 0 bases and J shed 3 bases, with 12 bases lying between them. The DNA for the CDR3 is TGTGCCAGCAGTGAAGCCTGGAGGGGCCTCTACGAGCAGTACTTC. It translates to CASSEAWRGLYEQYF.

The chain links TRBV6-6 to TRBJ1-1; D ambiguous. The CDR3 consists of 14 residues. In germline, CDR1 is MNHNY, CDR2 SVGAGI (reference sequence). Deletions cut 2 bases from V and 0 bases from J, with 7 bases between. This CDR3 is CASSYPRMNTEAFF. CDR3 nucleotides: TGTGCCAGCAGTTACCCCAGGATGAACACTGAAGCTTTCTTT.